This TCR beta chain was obtained from a study of cytomegalovirus exposure and HLA in healthy donors (dated by TCRdb to about 2017). In terms of the full investigation: In an earlier analysis of some 550 of the donors, around 290 Gb of sequence data and 100 million or so unique TCR beta sequences from roughly 200 million T cells were reported. About 300 gigabases of sequencing data and around 80 million unique TCR sequences made up an early release that covered over 550 HLA-typed donors. Of the approximately 400 genotyped donors, 81% fell in the genetic ancestry cluster associated with self-reported Caucasian donors. The study was designed to test whether signatures of past pathogen exposure could be identified by cataloging public T cell receptors. The T cell repertoires of around 670 subjects were profiled by immunosequencing and related to cytomegalovirus serostatus. A separate validation cohort of approximately 130 different subjects was used in addition to the 666-subject first cohort. To predict cytomegalovirus infection status, the study combined high-throughput TCR immunosequencing, statistical association of individual TCRs with disease status, and machine learning. To study patterns of TCR occurrence, a later analysis re-analyzed previously published TCR beta repertoires from 600 to 750 donors and added high-resolution HLA genotyping. In the later analysis, no new phenotypic data were used to find candidate immune exposures; instead, reliance was placed on TCR beta sequences and their occurrence across donors. An earlier analysis of about 600 of the donors used high-throughput TCR beta sequencing to judge whether each TCR beta V gene segment behaved as functional or pseudogenic. Donor age, sex, ethnicity and CMV serostatus were compiled together with the repertoire data. A later genetic analysis took genome-wide SNP genotypes for about 55% of the 666 donors and used that subset as a discovery cohort. Every discovery cohort repertoire had been produced on one sequencing platform. HLA typing included class I and class II loci at four-digit resolution. The number of typed donors differed by locus: about 620-640 for A, B, C, DRB1 and DQB1; roughly 510 for DQA1; some 590 for DPA1; and 450 to 480 for DPB1. Because of strong linkage in the cohort, roughly five DR-DQ haplotypes were treated as single units for association and clustering. Among 300 to 450 genotyped donors of the cohort, an average of roughly 240,000 unique TCR beta nucleotide sequences were sequenced per donor, around 20% of them non-productive.

Details on this clone: Its antigen is still unknown.

The library was made by the immunoSEQ multiplex PCR assay. For the multiplex PCR, a mixture combining 60 forward primers for TCR Vbeta segments and 13 reverse primers for TCR Jbeta segments was used. Amplification of the CDR3 region of rearranged TCR beta genes was performed with a multiplex PCR assay on genomic DNA. The amplified TCR beta libraries were sequenced on the Illumina HiSeq System as 87-base-pair reads. Per the source publication's procedure: A later analysis tallied roughly 78 million unique TCR beta chains across the 600 to 700 repertoires, and around 9.9 million of those chains were shared by two or more donors. A nearest-neighbor algorithm error-corrected the raw reads and collapsed the reads into unique sequences, merging closely related sequences to remove PCR and sequencing errors. To assign V, D and J gene segments, CDR3 sequences were aligned to IMGT reference sequences. For a sequence to be retained, at least a six-nucleotide match to both a V gene segment and a J gene segment was required. A rearrangement was called productive if the CDR3 had no stop codons and remained in frame with V and J, and every other rearrangement was called non-productive. Following IMGT convention, CDR3 was defined as the stretch from the second conserved V-encoded cysteine to the conserved J-encoded phenylalanine. The earlier analysis of approximately 500 of the donors excluded sequences that lacked an unambiguous match to a single V gene segment. An earlier analysis of 500 to 700 of the donors classified V segments as functional when productive rearrangements were above 56.7% and as segregating when the standard deviation between donors was above 5%. A statistical classification framework was built to diagnose cytomegalovirus status from the catalog of TCR beta chain sequences. V and J gene assignment, in a later analysis, came from comparing TCR nucleotide sequences with IMGT/GENE-DB human TR gene sequences. In a later analysis, CDR3 sequences and most-parsimonious VDJ recombination scenarios were assigned using the TCRdist pipeline. A later analysis defined each TCR beta chain by its CDR3 amino acid sequence plus V-gene family, and excluded reads lacking a unique V-gene family. In a later analysis, fewer than 600 highly shared, low-generation-probability nucleotide sequences were removed to address suspected cross-contamination and a sequencing artifact. In a later analysis, a clonal expansion index was calculated for each public chain from normalized within-repertoire ranks of inferred template counts. In a later analysis, generation probabilities were computed with a VDJ recombination model fitted to out-of-frame rearrangements, and the resulting probabilities were checked against IGoR. Hypergeometric tests were used in a later analysis to score TCR-TCR, TCR-HLA and TCR-CMV co-occurrence, with a repertoire-size bias correction applied to the TCR pairs. False discovery rates were estimated in a later analysis by permuting HLA or CMV assignments 20 times. In a later analysis, co-occurring TCRs were grouped using DBSCAN, with TCRdist sequence similarity added in when clustering inside HLA-allele-positive subsets. Repertoires with fewer than 30,000 or more than 120,000 public chains, plus five repertoires with anomalous nucleotide sharing, were excluded from co-occurrence clustering. This is the immuneACCESS table as TCRdb keeps it, with only in-frame sequences that have V and J called. A part of the clones is gone; compared with another copy, unresolved V genes explain less than half, and the rest is unexplained. V, J and clone size are those of that table, while D and trimming were read from the DNA. The sample table gives under 150,000 clones. The ten largest clones represent less than 3.5% of the sample.

The paper's findings and limits, for the study overall: Only TCR beta chains were sequenced in this cohort, and the absence of alpha or paired-chain data limited detectable features. The sequencing pipeline was judged likely to have produced a cluster of highly shared sequence variants as a technical artifact. Specific HLA alleles were associated with 15,000 to 20,000 TCR beta sequences at a false discovery rate of 0.05 in a later analysis. Because HLA typing was unavailable for some donors at each locus, only the typed subset was used in association tests. Because the 87-base-pair reads could not distinguish some IMGT-functional V segments, including TRBV6-2 and TRBV6-3, those segments were excluded. Compared with equally common non-associated chains, HLA-associated TCR beta chains in a later analysis were more clonally expanded and had lower generation probabilities. It was suggested by the authors that the approach could potentially be generalized to other disease states and immunological phenotypes. V-gene and J-gene trimming of TCR beta chains was associated with a missense DCLRE1C variant in a later genetic analysis, and the association was replicated in an independent cohort. A later analysis found that TCR association rates varied across HLA loci, with DRB1 alleles showing the most associated TCRs and HLA-C alleles the fewest. Strong co-occurrence of HLA alleles, especially DR and DQ, made assigning TCR associations to individual alleles difficult. Across donors, most TCR sequences were observed very rarely, whereas some public TCRs were present in many individuals. Linkage disequilibrium might explain the correlated functional status among segregating V segments, but an unknown experimental factor could not be excluded. A later analysis found that most CMV-associated TCR beta chains appeared HLA-restricted, with HLA associations seemingly driven largely by CMV exposure. A further reported finding was that TCR beta sequences accurately predicted the HLA-A and HLA-B alleles for most subjects in the first cohort. In both the original and validation cohorts, the classifier was reported to diagnose cytomegalovirus status with high specificity and sensitivity. A total of 150 to 200 TCR beta chains were listed by the study as associated with cytomegalovirus. An earlier analysis of approximately 540 of the donors showed that most TCR beta V segments appeared in productive rearrangements either about 87% or about 30% of the time, which broadly matched IMGT annotations. A later genetic analysis reported fewer N-insertions in productive TCRs among donors in an Asian-associated ancestry cluster than the roughly 620-donor mean. For the cohort, immune exposure information was limited to CMV serostatus. In a later analysis, several top co-occurrence clusters were reported to appear linked to parvovirus B19, influenza, CMV and Epstein-Barr virus. Because counts were too low, about 15 rarely observed V segments, including chromosome 9 orphons, were left out of the earlier analysis of roughly 600 of the donors. In vitro tests confirmed that a few of the cytomegalovirus-associated TCR beta chains recognize cytomegalovirus antigens. Sequencing depth was assumed to be roughly uniform across donors in the presence/absence analyses, though that assumption may not hold.

Inclusive of the bounding cysteine and phenylalanine, the CDR3 is 12 residues long. Only CDR3 DNA is held: 36 bases, read in frame from base 1. Germline trimming amounts to 4 bases on V and 10 bases on J, with 5 as the count of junction bases outside the gene matches. According to the germline V gene, CDR1 reads SGDLS and CDR2 reads YYNGEE. In total, 500 to 700 healthy bone marrow donors made up the cohort. At the time of sampling, every cohort member was nominally healthy, though immune exposures that went unrecorded were likely present. The donor was CMV seronegative and was included in the group of approximately 350 seronegative cohort members. A peripheral blood sample was provided by each donor, and peripheral blood mononuclear cells were used for TCR beta sequencing. Genomic DNA extraction from the blood cell samples was performed with the Qiagen DNeasy Blood Extraction Kit.

The source material was PBMCs. The chain is encoded by TRBV9 joined to TRBJ1-2; 9 central bases correspond to TRBD1. This receptor was obtained from a man aged 35 to 55 in good health and CMV-seronegative. The CDR3 corresponds to CASSSDRGDYTF. In nucleotide form, the sequence is TGTGCCAGCAGCTCGGACAGGGGCGACTACACCTTC.